The clone carrying this T cell receptor beta chain was observed a single time. It was cDNA, reverse transcribed from extracted RNA, that served as the sequencing template. The table came from immunoSEQ multiplex PCR; TCRdb's copy has only in-frame clones and leaves some out. This sample has about 140,000 clones; 51% occur once, and the top ten carry 0.85% to 1%. The J segment lost 7 bases and the V segment lost 4 bases, leaving 11 bases of the junction unmatched. Per the germline V gene, CDR1 is ENHRY and CDR2 is SYGVKD. The CDR3 is 16 amino acids. These data are taken from a study of CD8+ T cells in alopecia areata. Study information: The study gave treated patients oral tofacitinib at 5 to 10 mg twice daily.

The sequencing here drew on CD4+ T cells sorted from blood, taken at week 0. The source is a human donor with alopecia areata. V usage is TRBV10-3 and J usage is TRBJ2-1; 9 nucleotides line up with TRBD1. CDR3 residues: CAISGTQGALMNEQFF. The CDR3 DNA sequence: TGTGCCATCAGTGGAACACAGGGGGCCCTTATGAATGAGCAGTTCTTC.